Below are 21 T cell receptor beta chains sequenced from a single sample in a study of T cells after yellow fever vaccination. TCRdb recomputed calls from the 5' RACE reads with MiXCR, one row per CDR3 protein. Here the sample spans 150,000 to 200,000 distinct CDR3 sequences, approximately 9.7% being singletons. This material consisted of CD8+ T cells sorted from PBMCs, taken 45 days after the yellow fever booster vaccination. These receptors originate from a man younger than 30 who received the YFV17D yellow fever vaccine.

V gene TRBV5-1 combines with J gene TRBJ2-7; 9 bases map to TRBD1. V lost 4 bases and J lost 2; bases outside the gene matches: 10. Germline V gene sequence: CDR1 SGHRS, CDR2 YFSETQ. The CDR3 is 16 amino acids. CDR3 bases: TGCGCCAGCAGCCCTTATAGGACAGGGGCCGCCTACGAGCAGTACTTC. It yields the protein CASSPYRTGAAYEQYF.

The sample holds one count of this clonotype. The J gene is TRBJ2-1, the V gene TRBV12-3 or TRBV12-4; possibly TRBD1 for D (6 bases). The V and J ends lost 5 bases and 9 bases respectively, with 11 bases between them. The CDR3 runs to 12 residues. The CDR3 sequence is CASSDRGSEQFF. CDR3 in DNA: TGTGCCAGCAGTGATAGGGGGAGTGAGCAGTTCTTC.

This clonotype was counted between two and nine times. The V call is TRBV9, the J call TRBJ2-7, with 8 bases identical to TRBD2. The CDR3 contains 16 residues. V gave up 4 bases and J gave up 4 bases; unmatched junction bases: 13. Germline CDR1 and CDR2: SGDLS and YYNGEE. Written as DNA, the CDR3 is TGTGCCAGCAGCCCCCCCGGGTTAGCGGGATCTTACGAGCAGTACTTC. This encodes CASSPPGLAGSYEQYF.

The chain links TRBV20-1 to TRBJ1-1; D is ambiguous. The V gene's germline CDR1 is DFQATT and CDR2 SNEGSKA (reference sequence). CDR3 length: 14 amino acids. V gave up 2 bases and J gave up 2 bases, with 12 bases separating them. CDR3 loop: CSARKRVGNTEAFF. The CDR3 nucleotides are TGCAGTGCTAGAAAGAGGGTCGGAAACACTGAAGCTTTCTTT.

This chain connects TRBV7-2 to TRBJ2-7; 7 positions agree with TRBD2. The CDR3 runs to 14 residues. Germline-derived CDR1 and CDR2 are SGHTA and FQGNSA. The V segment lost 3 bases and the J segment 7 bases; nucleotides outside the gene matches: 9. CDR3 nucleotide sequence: TGTGCCAGCAGCTTGGCTGGGCCCGGGAGGGAGCAGTACGTC. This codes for CASSLAGPGREQYV.

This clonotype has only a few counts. The CDR3, as DNA: TGTGCCAGCAGTTTATGGGCAATGGGGGATTCACCCCTCCACTTT. It translates to CASSLWAMGDSPLHF. The chain uses TRBV12-3 or TRBV12-4 and TRBJ1-6; the D gene is possibly TRBD1 (5 bases). The CDR3 covers 15 residues. V lost 2 bases, J lost 8 bases, and 13 bases lay in between.

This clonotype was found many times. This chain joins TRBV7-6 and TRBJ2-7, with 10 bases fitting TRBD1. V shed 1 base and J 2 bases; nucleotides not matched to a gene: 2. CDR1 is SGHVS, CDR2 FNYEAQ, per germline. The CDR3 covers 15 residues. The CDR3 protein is CASSLGGQGPYEQYF. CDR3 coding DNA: TGTGCCAGCAGCTTAGGGGGACAGGGGCCCTACGAGCAGTACTTC.

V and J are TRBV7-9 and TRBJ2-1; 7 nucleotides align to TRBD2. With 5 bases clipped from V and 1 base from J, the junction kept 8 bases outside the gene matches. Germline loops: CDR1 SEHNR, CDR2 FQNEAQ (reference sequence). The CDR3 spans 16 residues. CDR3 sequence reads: CASSAFREDSYNEQFF. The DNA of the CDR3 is TGTGCCAGCAGCGCCTTTCGGGAGGATTCCTACAATGAGCAGTTCTTC. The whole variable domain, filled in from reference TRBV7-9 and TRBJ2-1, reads DTGVSQNPRHKITKRGQNVTFRCDPISEHNRLYWYRQTLGQGPEFLTYFQNEAQLEKSRLLSDRFSAERPKGSFSTLEIQRTEQGDSAMYLCASSAFREDSYNEQFFGPGTRLTVL.

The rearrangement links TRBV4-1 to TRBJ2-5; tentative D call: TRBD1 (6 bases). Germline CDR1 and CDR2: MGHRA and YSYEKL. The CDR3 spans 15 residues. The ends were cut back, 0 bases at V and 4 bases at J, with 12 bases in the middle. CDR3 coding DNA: TGCGCCAGCAGCCAAGATTTCAGCAGGGGAGAGACCCAGTACTTC. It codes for CASSQDFSRGETQYF.

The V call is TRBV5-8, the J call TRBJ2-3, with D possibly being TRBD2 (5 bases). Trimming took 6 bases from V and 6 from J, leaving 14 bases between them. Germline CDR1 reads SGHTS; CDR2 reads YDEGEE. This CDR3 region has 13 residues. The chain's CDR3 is CASTLLGEDTQYF. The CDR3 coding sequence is TGTGCCAGCACCTTACTTGGGGAGGATACGCAGTATTTT.

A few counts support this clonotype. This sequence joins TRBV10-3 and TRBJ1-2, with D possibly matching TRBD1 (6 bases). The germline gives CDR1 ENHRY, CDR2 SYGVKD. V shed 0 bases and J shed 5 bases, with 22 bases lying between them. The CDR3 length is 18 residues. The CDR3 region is CAISESERQVVNNYGYTF. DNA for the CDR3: TGTGCCATCAGTGAGTCAGAGAGACAGGTGGTTAATAATTATGGCTACACCTTC.

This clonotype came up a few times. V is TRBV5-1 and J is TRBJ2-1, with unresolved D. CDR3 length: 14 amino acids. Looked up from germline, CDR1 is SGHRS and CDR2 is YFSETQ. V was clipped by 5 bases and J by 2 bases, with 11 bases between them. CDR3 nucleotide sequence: TGCGCCAGCAGGTCGGAAGCACCCTACAATGAGCAGTTCTTC. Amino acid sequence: CASRSEAPYNEQFF.

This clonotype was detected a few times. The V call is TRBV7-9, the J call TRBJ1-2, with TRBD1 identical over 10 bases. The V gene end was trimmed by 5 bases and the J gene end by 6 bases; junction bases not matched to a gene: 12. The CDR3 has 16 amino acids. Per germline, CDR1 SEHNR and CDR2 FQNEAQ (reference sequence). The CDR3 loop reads CASSPPRDRGDHGYTF. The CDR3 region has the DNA TGTGCCAGCAGCCCCCCGAGGGACAGGGGAGATCATGGCTACACCTTC.

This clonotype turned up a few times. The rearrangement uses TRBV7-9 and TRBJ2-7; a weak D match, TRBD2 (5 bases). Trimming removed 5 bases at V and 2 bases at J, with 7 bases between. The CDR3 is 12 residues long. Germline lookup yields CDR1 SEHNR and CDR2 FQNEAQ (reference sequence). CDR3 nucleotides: TGTGCCAGCAGCCTTAGCGCCTACGAGCAGTACGTC. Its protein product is CASSLSAYEQYV.

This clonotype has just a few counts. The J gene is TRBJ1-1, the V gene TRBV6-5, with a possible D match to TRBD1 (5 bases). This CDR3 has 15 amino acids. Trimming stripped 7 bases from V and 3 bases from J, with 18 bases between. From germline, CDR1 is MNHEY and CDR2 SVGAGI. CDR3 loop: CASNARIRGDTEAFF. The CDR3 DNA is TGTGCCAGCAACGCACGAATCAGAGGGGACACTGAAGCTTTCTTT.

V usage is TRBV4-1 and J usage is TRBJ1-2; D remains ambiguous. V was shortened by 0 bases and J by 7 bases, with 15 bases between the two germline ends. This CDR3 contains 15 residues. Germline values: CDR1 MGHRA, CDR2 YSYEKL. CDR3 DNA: TGCGCCAGCAGCCAAGATCTCCTGGGATTCGCTGGCTACACCTTC. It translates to CASSQDLLGFAGYTF.

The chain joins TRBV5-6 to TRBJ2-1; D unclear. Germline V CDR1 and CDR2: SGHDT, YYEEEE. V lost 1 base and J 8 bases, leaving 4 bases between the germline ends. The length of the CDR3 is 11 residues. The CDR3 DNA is TGTGCCAGCAGCTTGAAAGATGAGCAGTTCTTC. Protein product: CASSLKDEQFF.

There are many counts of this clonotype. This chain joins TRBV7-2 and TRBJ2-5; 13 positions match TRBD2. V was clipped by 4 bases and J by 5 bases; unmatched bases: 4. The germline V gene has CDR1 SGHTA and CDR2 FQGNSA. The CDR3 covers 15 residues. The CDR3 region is CASSSTSGGSETQYF. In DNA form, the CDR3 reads TGTGCCAGCAGCTCGACTAGCGGGGGGTCGGAGACCCAGTACTTC.

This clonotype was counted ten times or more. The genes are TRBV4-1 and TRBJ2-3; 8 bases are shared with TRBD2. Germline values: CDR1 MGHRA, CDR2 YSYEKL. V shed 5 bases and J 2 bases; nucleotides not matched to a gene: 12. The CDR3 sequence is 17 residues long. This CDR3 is CASSTVLGGGNTDTQYF. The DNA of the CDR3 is TGCGCCAGCAGCACGGTCTTAGGCGGGGGGAACACAGATACGCAGTATTTT.

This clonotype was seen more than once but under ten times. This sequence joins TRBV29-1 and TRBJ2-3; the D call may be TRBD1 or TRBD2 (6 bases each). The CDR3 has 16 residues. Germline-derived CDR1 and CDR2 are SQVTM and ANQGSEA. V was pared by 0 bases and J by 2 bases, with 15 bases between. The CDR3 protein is CSVEDHEGGLTDTQYF. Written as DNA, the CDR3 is TGCAGCGTTGAAGATCATGAGGGGGGCCTCACAGATACGCAGTATTTT.

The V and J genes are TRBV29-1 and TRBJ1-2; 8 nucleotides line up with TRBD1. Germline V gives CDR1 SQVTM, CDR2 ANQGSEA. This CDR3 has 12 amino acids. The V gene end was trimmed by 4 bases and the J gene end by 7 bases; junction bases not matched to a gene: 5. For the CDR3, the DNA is TGCAGCGTTGGCGGACAGGGAGTTGGCTACACCTTC. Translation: CSVGGQGVGYTF.